A selection of T cell receptor beta chains follows, all from one sample in a study of T cell repertoires in cytomegalovirus infection. TCRdb reprocessed the reads via MiXCR and lists one record per CDR3 protein. The sample carries about 160,000 distinct CDR3 sequences, roughly 18% recorded once. The sequenced material came from CD8+ T cells from PBMCs. The receptors come from a human donor in good health (CMV status not recorded). Some clones in this sample may be carry-over from other donors' samples. CDR3s include the opening cysteine and the closing phenylalanine or tryptophan. D genes are given only for firm matches. Part of the rows lack a size; the others show once, few, many or a class for expanded clones.

TRBJ2-1 | few | . | TRBV6-2/TRBV6-3 | CASSYSPKREQFF | TGTGCCAGCAGTTACTCCCCTAAGCGTGAGCAGTTCTTC
TRBJ1-1 | . | . | TRBV29-1 | CSVLDFSPGYAFF | TGCAGCGTTTTAGATTTCAGTCCAGGGTACGCTTTCTTT
TRBJ2-7 | . | TRBD2 | TRBV19 | CASSILPGLAGVRAGEQYF | TGTGCCAGTAGTATCCTGCCGGGACTAGCGGGAGTTCGCGCGGGCGAGCAGTACTTC
TRBJ1-2 | few | . | TRBV28 | CASSPVGGRSGGYTF | TGTGCCAGCAGCCCCGTGGGGGGCCGAAGTGGTGGCTACACCTTC
TRBJ2-1 | few | . | TRBV29-1 | CSVATSRANEQFF | TGCAGCGTAGCGACTTCACGAGCGAATGAGCAGTTCTTC
TRBJ2-1 | . | . | TRBV3-1 | CASSHRTAFGNEQFF | TGTGCCAGCAGCCATAGGACAGCCTTCGGCAATGAGCAGTTCTTC
TRBJ2-3 | . | . | TRBV7-6 | CASSLGNPAF | TGTGCCAGCAGCTTAGGAAACCCCGCTTTT
TRBJ2-3 | . | . | TRBV24-1 | CATSDSNSDDTQYF | TGTGCCACCAGTGACTCCAACAGCGATGATACGCAGTATTTT
TRBJ2-1 | . | TRBD2 | TRBV4-3 | CASSQASVAGSYNEQFF | TGCGCCAGCAGCCAAGCCTCGGTAGCGGGCTCCTACAATGAGCAGTTCTTC
TRBJ2-1 | few | TRBD2 | TRBV7-2 | CASSSLAGGEWNEQFF | TGTGCCAGCAGCTCCTTAGCGGGGGGGGAATGGAATGAGCAGTTCTTC
TRBJ2-7 | few | . | TRBV7-9 | CASSPSTGPYEQYF | TGTGCCAGCAGTCCATCGACTGGTCCCTACGAGCAGTACTTC
TRBJ1-6 | few | . | TRBV7-2 | CASRADKGSNSPLHF | TGTGCCAGCAGAGCCGACAAGGGCAGCAATTCACCCCTCCACTTT
TRBJ1-1 | many | . | TRBV4-3 | CASSQEDYGDTEAFF | TGCGCCAGCAGCCAGGAAGATTACGGGGACACTGAAGCTTTCTTT
TRBJ2-7 | . | . | TRBV28 | CASTLSRTLLRSYEQYF | TGTGCCAGCACCTTGTCCAGGACACTTCTCCGCTCCTACGAGCAGTACTTC
TRBJ2-3 | . | TRBD2 | TRBV18 | CASSPPRTSGAPNTDTQYF | TGTGCCAGCTCACCACCCCGGACTAGCGGGGCTCCTAACACAGATACGCAGTATTTT
TRBJ2-3 | few | TRBD2 | TRBV7-2 | CASSFSGGAGSDTQYF | TGTGCCAGCAGCTTTAGCGGGGGGGCGGGGTCAGATACGCAGTATTTT
TRBJ2-7 | . | TRBD1 | TRBV28 | CASSWTGGPYEQYF | TGTGCCAGCAGTTGGACAGGGGGGCCCTACGAGCAGTACTTC
TRBJ2-7 | few | TRBD2 | TRBV9 | CASSVGASGSYEQYF | TGTGCCAGCAGCGTAGGGGCTAGCGGCTCCTACGAGCAGTACTTC
TRBJ1-2 | . | . | TRBV6-5 | CASSDRAIFGYTF | TGTGCCAGCAGTGACCGGGCCATTTTTGGCTACACCTTC
TRBJ2-3 | . | . | TRBV28 | CASSLWDRDYSTDTQYF | TGTGCCAGCAGTTTATGGGACAGGGACTATAGCACAGATACGCAGTATTTT
TRBJ1-1 | . | TRBD1 | TRBV7-2 | CASSRGGSGTEAFF | TGTGCCAGCAGCCGAGGGGGCTCGGGCACTGAAGCTTTCTTT
TRBJ1-5 | . | . | TRBV6-6 | CASVSAFNQPQHF | TGTGCCAGCGTTTCCGCGTTCAATCAGCCCCAGCATTTT